The 26 T cell receptor beta chains below all came from one sample that was sequenced in a study of CD8 T cells in Susac syndrome. RNA, at about 0.45 to 1 ug, was reverse transcribed with random hexamers. From the immunoSEQ multiplex PCR reads, TCRdb called clonotypes with MiXCR, one entry per CDR3 protein. The sample consists of about 140,000 distinct CDR3 sequences, approximately 95% of them appearing once. What was sequenced was CD4+ T cells from PBMCs. The receptors here all came from a human donor with Susac syndrome.

This clonotype appeared a single time. The genes are TRBV7-2 and TRBJ1-1; weak D call: TRBD1 (5 bases). Germline loops: CDR1 SGHTA, CDR2 FQGNSA. V shed 3 bases and J shed 1 base, with 12 bases lying between them. This CDR3 region has 15 residues. This CDR3 is CASSFRRQGNTEAFF. CDR3 DNA sequence: TGTGCCAGCAGCTTCCGGAGGCAGGGGAACACTGAAGCTTTCTTT. Variable domain in full (rest from reference TRBV7-2 and TRBJ1-1): GAGVSQSPSNKVTEKGKDVELRCDPISGHTALYWYRQSLGQGLEFLIYFQGNSAPDKSGLPSDRFSAERTGGSVSTLTIQRTQQEDSAVYLCASSFRRQGNTEAFFGQGTRLTVV.

The genes are TRBV30 and TRBJ2-1, with D hard to call. This CDR3 has 15 residues. Between the trimmed V and J ends, which lost 8 bases and 0 bases, there was a span of 17 bases. From germline, CDR1 is GTSNPN and CDR2 SVGIG (reference sequence). CDR3 residues: CALGWTESSYNEQFF. The CDR3 DNA follows: TGTGCCCTAGGGTGGACGGAGAGCTCCTACAATGAGCAGTTCTTC.

The genes are TRBV15 and TRBJ2-2, with TRBD1 as a possible D gene (5 bases). The length of the CDR3 is 19 residues. The germline V gene encodes CDR1 LNHNV and CDR2 YYDKDF (reference sequence). V was clipped by 4 bases and J by 4 bases, with 25 bases between them. As DNA, the CDR3 is TGTGCCACCAGCATTCTTCCAGGGTTCATAGCTCGTGGCACCGGGGAGCTGTTTTTT. Its protein is CATSILPGFIARGTGELFF.

The chain uses TRBV30 and TRBJ2-7, with unresolved D. The CDR3 has 14 amino acids. Trimming removed 0 bases at V and 0 bases at J, with 9 bases between. Germline V gene sequence: CDR1 GTSNPN, CDR2 SVGIG (reference sequence). CDR3 sequence (DNA): TGTGCCTGGAGTGTTGGTCAGAGCTCCTACGAGCAGTACTTC. Translation gives CAWSVGQSSYEQYF.

This rearrangement joins TRBV15 to TRBJ1-2; tentative D call: TRBD1 (5 bases). The CDR3 sequence is 14 residues long. Germline CDR1 reads LNHNV; CDR2 reads YYDKDF (reference sequence). Between the trimmed V and J ends, which lost 0 bases and 5 bases, there was a span of 10 bases. This CDR3 is CATSRDFGGYGYTF. Here the CDR3 DNA reads TGTGCCACCAGCAGAGATTTCGGGGGTTATGGCTACACCTTC.

The chain is built from TRBV7-2 and TRBJ2-5; TRBD2 matches 14 bases. J lost 2 bases, V lost 3 bases, and 8 bases had no gene match. Looked up from germline, CDR1 is SGHTA and CDR2 is FQGNSA. The CDR3 covers 18 residues. The CDR3: CASSFRLAGGSLQETQYF. For the CDR3, the DNA is TGTGCCAGCAGCTTCCGACTAGCGGGAGGGAGTTTACAAGAGACCCAGTACTTC.

The V and J genes are TRBV4-1 and TRBJ1-1; D call uncertain. The CDR3 is 14 amino acids. Germline assignment: CDR1 MGHRA and CDR2 YSYEKL. V was pared by 1 base and J by 6 bases, with 12 bases between. CDR3: CASSQVFGRSEAFF. Here the CDR3 DNA reads TGCGCCAGCAGCCAAGTCTTTGGCCGGTCTGAAGCTTTCTTT.

The V call is TRBV20-1, the J call TRBJ2-1; 8 bases line up with TRBD2. The germline V gene has CDR1 DFQATT and CDR2 SNEGSKA (reference sequence). Unmatched junction bases numbered 12, after V lost 3 bases and J lost 8 bases. The length of the CDR3 is 15 residues. This CDR3 is CSASKRSGSLDEQFF. CDR3 coding DNA: TGCAGTGCTAGTAAGCGCAGCGGGAGCTTAGATGAGCAGTTCTTC.

DNA for the CDR3: TGTGCCAGCAGCCAACACTACGGGACAGGAACCTCCTACGAGCAGTACTTC. It yields the protein CASSQHYGTGTSYEQYF. V gene TRBV4-2 combines with J gene TRBJ2-7, with TRBD1 matching 8 bases. The CDR3 length is 17 residues. With V trimmed by 2 bases and J by 0 bases, 9 bases remained unmatched. In germline, CDR1 is LGHNA, CDR2 YNFKEQ.

The CDR3 is CSARDLNPWMNTEAFF. The CDR3 coding sequence is TGCAGTGCTAGAGATCTTAACCCGTGGATGAACACTGAAGCTTTCTTT. The chain links TRBV20-1 to TRBJ1-1; D uncertain. The V and J ends lost 0 bases and 0 bases respectively, with 14 bases between them. The CDR3 totals 16 residues. From germline, CDR1 is DFQATT and CDR2 SNEGSKA (reference sequence).

The chain carries TRBV28 and TRBJ2-3; the D is unclear. This CDR3 comprises 14 residues. The V end lost 2 bases, the J end lost 2 bases, and 8 bases lay between the germline ends. Germline V gene data show CDR1 as MDHEN and CDR2 as SYDVKM. The CDR3 region is CASSLPDSTDTQYF. The CDR3 nucleotides are TGTGCCAGCAGTTTACCCGACTCCACAGATACGCAGTATTTT.

The chain recombines TRBV28 with TRBJ2-1; 12 bases align to TRBD2. V lost 1 base, J lost 5 bases, and 3 bases stayed unmatched. This CDR3 has 16 amino acids. Germline V lookup: CDR1 MDHEN, CDR2 SYDVKM. The CDR3: CASSLSASGGDNEQFF. Here the CDR3 DNA reads TGTGCCAGCAGTTTATCTGCTAGCGGGGGGGACAATGAGCAGTTCTTC. The full variable domain, rest sourced from reference TRBV28 and TRBJ2-1, is DVKVTQSSRYLVKRTGEKVFLECVQDMDHENMFWYRQDPGLGLRLIYFSYDVKMKEKGDIPEGYSVSREKKERFSLILESASTNQTSMYLCASSLSASGGDNEQFFGPGTRLTVL.

The chain recombines TRBV20-1 with TRBJ2-1; TRBD2 agrees at 8 bases. The germline CDR1 and CDR2 sequences are DFQATT and SNEGSKA (reference sequence). This CDR3 is built from 16 residues. After removal of 0 bases from V and 8 bases from J, the junction contained 12 bases not matched to a gene. The CDR3 DNA reads as TGCAGTGCTAGAGACTCGATCGGGACTAGTGTCGATGAGCAGTTCTTC. Residues: CSARDSIGTSVDEQFF.

This rearrangement joins TRBV29-1 to TRBJ2-5; D is undetermined. The germline V gene encodes CDR1 SQVTM and CDR2 ANQGSEA. The CDR3 extends over 13 amino acids. V dropped 0 bases and J dropped 4 bases, with 9 bases sitting between them. This chain's CDR3 is CSVEDPKGETQYF. Written as DNA, the CDR3 is TGCAGCGTTGAAGACCCGAAAGGAGAGACCCAGTACTTC. Full variable domain (rest looked up from reference TRBV29-1 and TRBJ2-5): SAVISQKPSRDICQRGTSLTIQCQVDSQVTMMFWYRQQPGQSLTLIATANQGSEATYESGFVIDKFPISRPNLTFSTLTVSNMSPEDSSIYLCSVEDPKGETQYFGPGTRLLVL.

V usage is TRBV28 and J usage is TRBJ2-7; 11 bases line up with TRBD1. Trimming at V came to 5 bases and at J to 9 bases, leaving 9 bases not matched to a gene. The CDR3 sequence is 14 residues long. From germline, CDR1 is MDHEN and CDR2 SYDVKM. The CDR3 nucleotides read TGTGCCAGCAGTCCGGGACAGGGGGGTAGCGGGCAGTACTTC. This gives the protein CASSPGQGGSGQYF.

The genes are TRBV9 and TRBJ2-1; 9 bases fit TRBD2. J was trimmed by 0 bases and V by 2 bases; bases with no gene match: 6. This CDR3 has 17 residues. CDR1 is SGDLS, CDR2 YYNGEE, per germline. The CDR3 DNA reads TGTGCCAGCAGCGTTACTAGCGGGCCAAGCTCCTACAATGAGCAGTTCTTC. Its translation is CASSVTSGPSSYNEQFF.

The sample holds one count of this clonotype. V is TRBV20-1 and J is TRBJ1-3; D is possibly TRBD1 (6 bases). CDR1 and CDR2 (germline): DFQATT, SNEGSKA (reference sequence). V shed 1 base and J shed 2 bases, with 6 bases lying between them. The CDR3 runs 13 residues. The CDR3 coding sequence is TGCAGTGCTAGAGCAGGGGCTGGAAACACCATATATTTT. This encodes CSARAGAGNTIYF.

This sequence joins TRBV6-5 and TRBJ1-2, with D possibly being TRBD1 (6 bases). V was trimmed by 2 bases and J by 4 bases, leaving 14 bases between them. This CDR3 has 15 amino acids. Germline assignment: CDR1 MNHEY and CDR2 SVGAGI. The chain's CDR3 is CASSYKGVGGYGYTF. The CDR3 DNA reads as TGTGCCAGCAGTTACAAGGGGGTAGGGGGCTATGGCTACACCTTC.

The V gene is TRBV2, the J gene TRBJ1-2, with TRBD1 as a possible D gene (6 bases). V lost 5 bases and J lost 2, with 15 bases in between. The CDR3 runs 15 residues. Germline CDR1 SNHLY, CDR2 FYNNEI. CDR3 nucleotides: TGTGCCAGCAGTAGAGAAACAGGGACCAACTATGGCTACACCTTC. Its translation is CASSRETGTNYGYTF.

The chain employs TRBV5-6 and TRBJ1-1; 7 bases align to TRBD1. The CDR3 contains 12 residues. V lost 5 bases, J lost 3 bases, and 1 base stayed unmatched. Germline V gives CDR1 SGHDT, CDR2 YYEEEE. Here the CDR3 reads CASRGQDTEAFF. The CDR3 DNA follows: TGTGCCAGCAGAGGACAGGACACTGAAGCTTTCTTT. The full variable domain, rest sourced from reference TRBV5-6 and TRBJ1-1, is DAGVTQSPTHLIKTRGQQVTLRCSPKSGHDTVSWYQQALGQGPQFIFQYYEEEERQRGNFPDRFSGHQFPNYSSELNVNALLLGDSALYLCASRGQDTEAFFGQGTRLTVV.

This clonotype was recorded once. The rearrangement links TRBV6-5 to TRBJ1-2, with 7 bases matching TRBD1. CDR3 length: 13 residues. CDR1 and CDR2 (germline): MNHEY, SVGAGI. The junction had 9 bases not matched to a gene; V was cut back by 6 bases and J by 8 bases. The CDR3 reads CASSRTDREGYTF. CDR3 nucleotide sequence: TGTGCCAGCAGCCGCACCGACAGGGAGGGCTACACCTTC.

This chain joins TRBV6-4 and TRBJ2-7, with D tentatively TRBD1 or TRBD2 (5 bases each). Germline V gene data show CDR1 as MRHNA and CDR2 as SNTAGT. The CDR3 extends over 13 amino acids. Trimming removed 3 bases at V and 6 bases at J, with 12 bases between. CDR3 in amino acids: CASSEGVGTEQYF. DNA of the CDR3: TGTGCCAGCAGTGAAGGGGTAGGGACCGAGCAGTACTTC.

The chain is built from TRBV20-1 and TRBJ2-1; 13 nucleotides match TRBD2. V lost 2 bases and J lost 8; bases outside the gene matches: 9. Germline V gene sequence: CDR1 DFQATT, CDR2 SNEGSKA (reference sequence). The CDR3 loop spans 16 amino acids. CDR3 residues: CSARRLAGGRLHEQFF. For the CDR3, the DNA is TGCAGTGCTAGAAGACTAGCGGGAGGTCGGTTGCATGAGCAGTTCTTC.

The rearrangement joins TRBV5-1 to TRBJ2-2, with D uncertain. V was pared by 2 bases and J by 2 bases, with 7 bases between. The CDR3 spans 14 residues. From germline, CDR1 is SGHRS and CDR2 YFSETQ. This CDR3 is CASSFHLNTGELFF. CDR3 in DNA: TGCGCCAGCAGCTTCCACCTAAACACCGGGGAGCTGTTTTTT.

This sequence joins TRBV15 and TRBJ1-1; tentatively, D is TRBD1 (5 bases). CDR1 is LNHNV, CDR2 YYDKDF, per germline (reference sequence). V was cut by 4 bases and J by 4 bases, with 19 bases left in between. This CDR3 has 16 residues. In DNA, the CDR3 is TGTGCCACCAGCATCACCGCAGGGTTTCGGGGCACTGAAGCTTTCTTT. Protein product: CATSITAGFRGTEAFF.

This rearrangement joins TRBV15 to TRBJ1-1, with TRBD1 matching 7 bases. Germline V gene sequence: CDR1 LNHNV, CDR2 YYDKDF (reference sequence). Germline trimming cut 0 bases from V and 0 bases from J; bases unmatched to any gene: 4. This CDR3 spans 16 amino acids. Here the CDR3 reads CATSRESGTVNTEAFF. In nucleotides, the CDR3 is TGTGCCACCAGCAGAGAATCCGGGACAGTGAACACTGAAGCTTTCTTT.